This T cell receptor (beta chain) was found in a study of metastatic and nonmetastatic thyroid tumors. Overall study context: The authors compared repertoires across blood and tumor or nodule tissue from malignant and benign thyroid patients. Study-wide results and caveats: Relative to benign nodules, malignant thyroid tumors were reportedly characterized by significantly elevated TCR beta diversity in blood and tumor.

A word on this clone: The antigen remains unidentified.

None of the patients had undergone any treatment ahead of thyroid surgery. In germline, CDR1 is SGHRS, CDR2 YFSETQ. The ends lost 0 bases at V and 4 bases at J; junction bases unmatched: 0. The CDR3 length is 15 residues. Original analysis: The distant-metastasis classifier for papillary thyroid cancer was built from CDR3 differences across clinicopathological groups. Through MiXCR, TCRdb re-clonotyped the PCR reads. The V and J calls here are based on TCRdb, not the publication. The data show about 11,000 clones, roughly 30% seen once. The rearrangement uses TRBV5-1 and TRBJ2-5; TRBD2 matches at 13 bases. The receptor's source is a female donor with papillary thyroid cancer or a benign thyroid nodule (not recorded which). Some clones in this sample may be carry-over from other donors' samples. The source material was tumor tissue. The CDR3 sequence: CASSLGTSGGETQYF. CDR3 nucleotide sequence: TGCGCCAGCAGCTTGGGGACTAGCGGGGGAGAGACCCAGTACTTC.